The 21 T cell receptor beta chains reported below all come from one sample, sequenced in a study of CD8+CD57+ T cells in acquired aplastic anemia. CD8+CD57+ cell expansion, shown by flow cytometry, had occurred in the patients selected for sequencing. Profiles of TCR beta VDJ and CDR3 were generated from a genomic DNA template. MiXCR, run by TCRdb on the reads, gives a single entry per CDR3 protein. Among 250,000 or so distinct CDR3 sequences listed, around 45% were seen once. The specimen was sorted CD4+, CD8+, or CD8+CD57+ T cells (not recorded which) from PBMCs. These receptors all come from a human donor with aplastic anemia.

This chain connects TRBV2 to TRBJ2-7, with 16 bases aligning to TRBD2. Germline V gives CDR1 SNHLY, CDR2 FYNNEI. The CDR3 extends over 16 amino acids. J gave up 4 bases and V 10 bases, and 10 bases lay outside the gene matches. For the CDR3, the DNA is TGTGCCAAGACAGGGACTAGCGGGAGGGAGAGGTACGAGCAGTACTTC. Translating it yields CAKTGTSGRERYEQYF.

This clonotype came up many times. The V call is TRBV20-1, the J call TRBJ2-6, with 7 bases aligning to TRBD1. This CDR3 region has 18 residues. The V and J ends lost 0 bases and 0 bases, in that order; junction bases with no gene match: 8. CDR1 is DFQATT, CDR2 SNEGSKA, per germline (reference sequence). The CDR3 sequence is CSARDRGQESSGANVLTF. CDR3 DNA sequence: TGCAGTGCTAGAGACAGAGGACAGGAGAGCTCTGGGGCCAACGTCCTGACTTTC.

CDR3 bases: TGTGCCAGCAGCTTACTAGTCACTGAAGCTTTCTTT. This sequence encodes CASSLLVTEAFF. V usage is TRBV7-9 and J usage is TRBJ1-1; no definite D call. The CDR3 has 12 amino acids. V shed 2 bases and J shed 4 bases, with 5 bases lying between them. Germline CDR1 and CDR2: SEHNR and FQNEAQ (reference sequence).

Many counts were recorded for this clonotype. The chain employs TRBV6-1 and TRBJ1-1; no clear D gene. The V gene lost 6 bases and the J gene lost 2 bases, with 4 bases spanning the gap. Germline V CDR1 and CDR2: MNHNS, SASEGT. This CDR3 is built from 11 residues. CDR3 loop: CASRVNTEAFF. The CDR3 region has the DNA TGTGCCAGCAGAGTAAACACTGAAGCTTTCTTT.

The chain employs TRBV7-2 and TRBJ2-7; 8 bases match TRBD2. The CDR3 contains 16 residues. Losses at the gene ends were 5 bases for V and 0 bases for J; bases not matched to a gene: 9. Germline CDR1 and CDR2: SGHTA and FQGNSA. This chain's CDR3 is CASSRSVTSASYEQYF. The CDR3, as DNA: TGTGCCAGCAGCCGGTCGGTGACTAGCGCCTCCTACGAGCAGTACTTC. The variable domain in full, completed from reference TRBV7-2 and TRBJ2-7, reads GAGVSQSPSNKVTEKGKDVELRCDPISGHTALYWYRQSLGQGLEFLIYFQGNSAPDKSGLPSDRFSAERTGGSVSTLTIQRTQQEDSAVYLCASSRSVTSASYEQYFGPGTRLTVT.

The rearrangement links TRBV25-1 to TRBJ1-2, with 8 positions matching TRBD1. Germline-derived CDR1 and CDR2 are MGHDK and SYGVNS. Unmatched junction bases numbered 2, after V lost 5 bases and J lost 3 bases. The CDR3 has 13 amino acids. The CDR3 nucleotides read TGTGCCAGCAGTTACAGGGGGGACTATGGCTACACCTTC. The encoded protein is CASSYRGDYGYTF.

This clonotype showed up just once. The rearrangement joins TRBV29-1 to TRBJ2-7; D not resolved. This CDR3 is built from 11 residues. With 7 bases removed from V and 7 bases from J, the gap between germline ends came to 14 bases. Per germline, CDR1 SQVTM and CDR2 ANQGSEA. CDR3 in DNA: TGCAGCGCCGTGGATCCTCGGGAGCAGTACTTC. This translates into CSAVDPREQYF.

This chain links TRBV7-2 with TRBJ1-2; D is undetermined. The CDR3 length is 12 residues. V shed 5 bases and J shed 13 bases, with 17 bases lying between them. Per germline, CDR1 SGHTA and CDR2 FQGNSA. The CDR3 spells CASSPRLWRSTF. The CDR3 DNA reads as TGTGCCAGCAGCCCTAGACTATGGCGGTCCACCTTC.

This clonotype was detected only a few times. The chain couples TRBV7-3 to TRBJ2-7; D is perhaps TRBD2 (6 bases). Germline assignment: CDR1 SGHTA and CDR2 FQGTGA. V gave up 2 bases and J gave up 7 bases, with 9 bases separating them. The CDR3 totals 12 residues. The CDR3 region is CASSLGSGEQYF. For the CDR3, the DNA is TGTGCCAGCAGCTTAGGAAGCGGGGAGCAGTACTTC.

This clonotype was seen many times. The rearrangement joins TRBV29-1 to TRBJ2-1, with a weak D call TRBD2 (6 bases). This CDR3 contains 14 residues. V was trimmed by 3 bases and J by 6 bases, leaving 15 bases between them. CDR1 is SQVTM, CDR2 ANQGSEA, per germline. For the CDR3, the DNA is TGCAGCGTTGACCGGGACTCCTCCCCCAATGAGCAGTTCTTC. It encodes CSVDRDSSPNEQFF.

This chain joins TRBV7-9 and TRBJ2-1; 11 nucleotides match TRBD2. CDR1 and CDR2 from the germline V gene are SEHNR and FQNEAQ (reference sequence). The CDR3 is 13 amino acids. The junction had 3 bases not matched to a gene; V was cut back by 6 bases and J by 8 bases. The CDR3 DNA sequence: TGTGCCAGCAGACTAGCGGGGGTCCATGAGCAGTTCTTC. It specifies CASRLAGVHEQFF.

The V gene is TRBV20-1, the J gene TRBJ2-3; the match to TRBD1 covers 11 bases. Germline values: CDR1 DFQATT, CDR2 SNEGSKA (reference sequence). V was clipped by 3 bases and J by 7 bases; unmatched bases: 6. The CDR3 is 14 amino acids. CDR3 amino acids: CSARPGQGVYTQYF. CDR3 DNA: TGCAGTGCTAGGCCGGGACAGGGGGTGTATACGCAGTATTTT.

This clonotype turned up a few times. The genes are TRBV15 and TRBJ2-7; D uncertain. Germline V gene data show CDR1 as LNHNV and CDR2 as YYDKDF (reference sequence). The ends were cut back, 3 bases at V and 6 bases at J, with 15 bases in the middle. CDR3 length equals 14 residues. The chain's CDR3 is CATSSDLSGFEQYF. CDR3 DNA: TGTGCCACCAGCAGTGACCTCAGTGGTTTCGAGCAGTACTTC.

The chain uses TRBV10-1 and TRBJ1-1; 8 bases are a match to TRBD1. V gave up 7 bases and J gave up 1 base; unmatched junction bases: 5. Germline V lookup: CDR1 WNHNN, CDR2 SYGVQD (reference sequence). This CDR3 spans 14 amino acids. The CDR3 sequence is CASKEGTGNTEAFF. CDR3 nucleotides: TGCGCCAGCAAAGAGGGGACAGGGAACACTGAAGCTTTCTTT.

This clonotype came up many times. This chain links TRBV20-1 with TRBJ2-5; 16 bases align to TRBD2. V shed 0 bases and J 5 bases; nucleotides not matched to a gene: 6. The CDR3 totals 17 residues. Per germline, CDR1 DFQATT and CDR2 SNEGSKA (reference sequence). CDR3 residues: CSAREGLAGGRWETQYF. In DNA form, the CDR3 reads TGCAGTGCTAGAGAGGGACTAGCGGGAGGGAGGTGGGAGACCCAGTACTTC.

V usage is TRBV4-1 and J usage is TRBJ1-1; D unclear. The CDR3 is 13 residues long. Per germline, CDR1 MGHRA and CDR2 YSYEKL. The ends were cut back, 5 bases at V and 1 base at J, with 8 bases in the middle. The CDR3 DNA reads as TGCGCCAGCAGCTTCGGAGCGAACACTGAAGCTTTCTTT. Residues: CASSFGANTEAFF.

A few counts support this clonotype. This chain connects TRBV29-1 to TRBJ1-1; possible D gene TRBD1, 5 bases. The CDR3 is 12 amino acids. Germline CDR1 reads SQVTM; CDR2 reads ANQGSEA. V lost 6 bases and J 10 bases, leaving 18 bases between the germline ends. In DNA form, the CDR3 reads TGCAGCGTCACAAGAGGGGACCTGGGAGCTTTCTTT. Translated: CSVTRGDLGAFF.

Many counts were recorded for this clonotype. J is TRBJ1-2 and V is TRBV4-2; no reliable D call. Germline values: CDR1 LGHNA, CDR2 YNFKEQ. The CDR3 has 15 residues. The V end lost 0 bases, the J end lost 2 bases, and 10 bases lay between the germline ends. Written as DNA, the CDR3 is TGTGCCAGCAGCCAAGAGTTACCACAAAACTATGGCTACACCTTC. Translated: CASSQELPQNYGYTF.

On this clonotype: The junction differs from germline at one of its ends, possibly a read error. This sequence joins TRBV15 and TRBJ2-5; 7 nucleotides match TRBD2. The CDR3 extends over 15 amino acids. CDR1 is LNHNV and CDR2 is YYDKDF in the germline V gene (reference sequence). The CDR3 nucleotides read TGTGCCACCAGCAGAGGTGGGGGACTACAAGAGGCCCAGTACTTC. Translation gives CATSRGGGLQEAQYF.

Worth noting for this clonotype: This may come from a read error, since a much larger clone is one base off. The chain links TRBV12-5 to TRBJ2-7; no reliable D call. Germline V gene sequence: CDR1 LGHNT, CDR2 FRNRAP. This CDR3 contains 12 residues. The CDR3: CASGFDRYEQHF. Written as DNA, the CDR3 is TGTGCTAGTGGTTTTGATAGGTACGAGCAGCACTTC.

The chain has TRBV10-1 and TRBJ2-1, with D perhaps assigned TRBD1 or TRBD2 (6 bases each). Trimming took off 8 bases at V and 3 bases at J, with 14 bases between the two ends. This CDR3 region has 14 residues. The germline V gene encodes CDR1 WNHNN and CDR2 SYGVQD (reference sequence). CDR3 residues: CASPRGGGYNEQFF. The CDR3 DNA sequence: TGCGCCAGCCCGAGAGGGGGAGGCTACAATGAGCAGTTCTTC.